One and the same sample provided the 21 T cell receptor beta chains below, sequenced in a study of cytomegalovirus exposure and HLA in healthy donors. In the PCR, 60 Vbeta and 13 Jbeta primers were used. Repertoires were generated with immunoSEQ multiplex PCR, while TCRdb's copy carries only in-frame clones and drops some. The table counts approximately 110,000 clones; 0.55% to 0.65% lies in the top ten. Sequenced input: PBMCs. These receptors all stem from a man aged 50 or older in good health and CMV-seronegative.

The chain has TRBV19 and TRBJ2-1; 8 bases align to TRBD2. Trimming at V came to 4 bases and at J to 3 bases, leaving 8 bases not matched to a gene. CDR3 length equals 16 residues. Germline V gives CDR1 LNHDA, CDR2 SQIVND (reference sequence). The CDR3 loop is CASSTKRGGYYNEQFF. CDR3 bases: TGTGCCAGTAGTACGAAACGGGGGGGCTACTACAATGAGCAGTTCTTC.

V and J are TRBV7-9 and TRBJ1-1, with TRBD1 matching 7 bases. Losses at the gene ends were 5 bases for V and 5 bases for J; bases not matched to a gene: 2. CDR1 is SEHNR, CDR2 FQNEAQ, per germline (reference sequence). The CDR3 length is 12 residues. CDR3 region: CASSNRGTEAFF. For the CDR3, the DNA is TGTGCCAGCAGCAACAGGGGAACTGAAGCTTTCTTT.

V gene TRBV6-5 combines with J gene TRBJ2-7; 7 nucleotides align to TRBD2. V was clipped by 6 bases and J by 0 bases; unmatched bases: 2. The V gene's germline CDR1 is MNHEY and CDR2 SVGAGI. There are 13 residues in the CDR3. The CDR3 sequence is CASRSSGSYEQYF. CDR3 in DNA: TGTGCCAGCAGGTCTAGCGGCTCCTACGAGCAGTACTTC.

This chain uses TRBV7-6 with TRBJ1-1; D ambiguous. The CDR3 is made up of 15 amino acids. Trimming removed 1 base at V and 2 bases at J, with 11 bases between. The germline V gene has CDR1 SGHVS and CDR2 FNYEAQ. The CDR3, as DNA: TGTGCCAGCAGCTTAGAATCGTCGGGAAACACTGAAGCTTTCTTT. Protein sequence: CASSLESSGNTEAFF.

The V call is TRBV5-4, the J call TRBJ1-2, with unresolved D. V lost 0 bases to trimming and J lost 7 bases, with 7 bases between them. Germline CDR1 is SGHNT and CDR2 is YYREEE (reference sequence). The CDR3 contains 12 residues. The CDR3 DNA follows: TGTGCCAGCAGCTTGGGTGCGGGTGGCTACACCTTC. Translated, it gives CASSLGAGGYTF.

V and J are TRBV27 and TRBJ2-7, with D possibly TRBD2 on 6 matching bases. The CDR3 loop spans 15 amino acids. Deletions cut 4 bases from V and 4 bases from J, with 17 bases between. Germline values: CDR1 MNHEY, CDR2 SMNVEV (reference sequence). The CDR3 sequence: CASSSRDWDGYEQYF. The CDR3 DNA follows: TGTGCCAGCAGTTCCCGGGACTGGGATGGATACGAGCAGTACTTC.

In nucleotides, the CDR3 is TGTGCCAGCAGGCAACAGGGGTTGGCGGGGCCCCAGCATTTT. Its protein product is CASRQQGLAGPQHF. The chain recombines TRBV2 with TRBJ1-5, with 7 bases fitting TRBD1. The CDR3 totals 14 residues. Germline V CDR1 and CDR2: SNHLY, FYNNEI. V was clipped by 6 bases and J by 9 bases; unmatched bases: 11. Full variable domain (rest looked up from reference TRBV2 and TRBJ1-5): EPEVTQTPSHQVTQMGQEVILRCVPISNHLYFYWYRQILGQKVEFLVSFYNNEISEKSEIFDDQFSVERPDGSNFTLKIRSTKLEDSAMYFCASRQQGLAGPQHFGDGTRLSIL.

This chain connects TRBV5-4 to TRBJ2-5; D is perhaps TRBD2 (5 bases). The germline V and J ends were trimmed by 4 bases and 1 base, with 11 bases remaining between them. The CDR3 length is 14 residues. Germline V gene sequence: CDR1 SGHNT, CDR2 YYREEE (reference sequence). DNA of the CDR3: TGTGCCAGCAGCCACCAGGCGGGCCAAGAGACCCAGTACTTC. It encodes CASSHQAGQETQYF.

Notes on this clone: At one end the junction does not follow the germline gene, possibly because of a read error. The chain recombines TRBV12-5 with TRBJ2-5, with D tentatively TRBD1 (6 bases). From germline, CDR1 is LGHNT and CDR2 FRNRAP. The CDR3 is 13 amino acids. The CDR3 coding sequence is TGTGCTAGTGGCCTTACAGGGCAAGGGACCCAGTACTTC. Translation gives CASGLTGQGTQYF.

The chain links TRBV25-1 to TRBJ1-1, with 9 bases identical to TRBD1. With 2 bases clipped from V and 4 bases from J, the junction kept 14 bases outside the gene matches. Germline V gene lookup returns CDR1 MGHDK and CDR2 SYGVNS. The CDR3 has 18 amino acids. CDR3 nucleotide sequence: TGTGCCAGCAGTGAAAAAGGAGTGGGACAGGGAAGAGGCACTGAAGCTTTCTTT. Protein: CASSEKGVGQGRGTEAFF. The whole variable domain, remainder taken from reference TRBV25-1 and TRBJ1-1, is EADIYQTPRYLVIGTGKKITLECSQTMGHDKMYWYQQDPGMELHLIHYSYGVNSTEKGDLSSESTVSRIRTEHFPLTLESARPSHTSQYLCASSEKGVGQGRGTEAFFGQGTRLTVV.

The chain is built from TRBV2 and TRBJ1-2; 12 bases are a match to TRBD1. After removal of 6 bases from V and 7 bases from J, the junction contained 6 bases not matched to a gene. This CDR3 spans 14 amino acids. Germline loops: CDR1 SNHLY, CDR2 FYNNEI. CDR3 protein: CASRGDRGPRGYTF. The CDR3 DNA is TGTGCCAGCAGGGGGGACAGGGGGCCGCGTGGCTACACCTTC.

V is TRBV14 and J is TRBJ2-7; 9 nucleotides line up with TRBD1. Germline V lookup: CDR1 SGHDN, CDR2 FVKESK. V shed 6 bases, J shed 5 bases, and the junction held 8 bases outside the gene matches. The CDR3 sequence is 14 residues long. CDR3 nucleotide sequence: TGTGCCAGCAGTCGGGGACAGGGACCCAACGAGCAGTACTTC. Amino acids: CASSRGQGPNEQYF. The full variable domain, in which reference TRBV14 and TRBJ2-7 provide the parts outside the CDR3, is EAGVTQFPSHSVIEKGQTVTLRCDPISGHDNLYWYRRVMGKEIKFLLHFVKESKQDESGMPNNRFLAERTGGTYSTLKVQPAELEDSGVYFCASSRGQGPNEQYFGPGTRLTVT.

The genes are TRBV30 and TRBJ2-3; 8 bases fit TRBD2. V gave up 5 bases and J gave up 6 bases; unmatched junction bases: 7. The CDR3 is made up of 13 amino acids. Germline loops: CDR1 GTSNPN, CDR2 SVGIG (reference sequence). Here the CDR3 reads CAWGPGGTDTQYF. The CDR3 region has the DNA TGTGCCTGGGGACCGGGGGGGACCGATACGCAGTATTTT.

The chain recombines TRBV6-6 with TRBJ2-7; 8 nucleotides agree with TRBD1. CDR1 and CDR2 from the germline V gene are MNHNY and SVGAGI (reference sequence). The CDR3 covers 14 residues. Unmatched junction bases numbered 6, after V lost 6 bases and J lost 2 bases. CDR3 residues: CASSGTGATYEQYF. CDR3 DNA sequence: TGTGCCAGCAGCGGGACAGGAGCCACCTACGAGCAGTACTTC.

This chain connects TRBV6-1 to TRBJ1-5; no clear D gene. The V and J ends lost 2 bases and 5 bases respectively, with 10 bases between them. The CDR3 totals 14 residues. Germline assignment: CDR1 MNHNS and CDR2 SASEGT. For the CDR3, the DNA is TGTGCCAGCAGTGAACAGGCAGAAGATCAGCCCCAGCATTTT. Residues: CASSEQAEDQPQHF.

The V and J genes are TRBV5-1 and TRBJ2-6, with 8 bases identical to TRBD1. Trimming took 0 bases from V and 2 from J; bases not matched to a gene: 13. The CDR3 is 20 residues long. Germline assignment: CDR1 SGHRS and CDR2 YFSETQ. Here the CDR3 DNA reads TGCGCCAGCAGCTTGGATGGGACAGGAGGAAGGGCACCTGGGGCCAACGTCCTGACTTTC. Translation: CASSLDGTGGRAPGANVLTF.

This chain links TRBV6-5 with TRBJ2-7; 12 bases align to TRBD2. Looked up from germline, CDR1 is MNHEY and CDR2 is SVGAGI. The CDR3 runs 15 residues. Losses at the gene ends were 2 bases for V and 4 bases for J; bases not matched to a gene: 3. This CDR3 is CASSYGLAGRYEQYF. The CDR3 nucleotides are TGTGCCAGCAGTTACGGACTAGCGGGGAGATACGAGCAGTACTTC.

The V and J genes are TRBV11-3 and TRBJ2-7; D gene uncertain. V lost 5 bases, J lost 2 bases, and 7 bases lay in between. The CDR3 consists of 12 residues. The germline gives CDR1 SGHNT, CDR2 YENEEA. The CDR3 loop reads CASSQKTYEQYF. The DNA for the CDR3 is TGTGCCAGCAGCCAAAAAACCTACGAGCAGTACTTC.

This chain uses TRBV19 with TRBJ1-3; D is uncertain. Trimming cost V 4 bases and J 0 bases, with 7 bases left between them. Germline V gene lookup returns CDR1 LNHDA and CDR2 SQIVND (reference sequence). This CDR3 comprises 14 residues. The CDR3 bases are TGTGCCAGTAGTACAGGCAACTCTGGAAACACCATATATTTT. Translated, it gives CASSTGNSGNTIYF.

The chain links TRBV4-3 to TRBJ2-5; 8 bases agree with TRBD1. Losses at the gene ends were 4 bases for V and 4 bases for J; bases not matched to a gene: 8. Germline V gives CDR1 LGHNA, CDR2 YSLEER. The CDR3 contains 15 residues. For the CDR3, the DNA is TGCGCCAGCAGCCGCTCGACAGGGGCGGGAGAGACCCAGTACTTC. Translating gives CASSRSTGAGETQYF.

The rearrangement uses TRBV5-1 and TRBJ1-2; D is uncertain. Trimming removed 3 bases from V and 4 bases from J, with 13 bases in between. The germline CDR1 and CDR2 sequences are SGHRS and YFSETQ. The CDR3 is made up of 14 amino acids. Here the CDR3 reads CASSSDGGGYGYTF. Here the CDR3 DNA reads TGCGCCAGCAGCTCGGACGGAGGTGGCTATGGCTACACCTTC.